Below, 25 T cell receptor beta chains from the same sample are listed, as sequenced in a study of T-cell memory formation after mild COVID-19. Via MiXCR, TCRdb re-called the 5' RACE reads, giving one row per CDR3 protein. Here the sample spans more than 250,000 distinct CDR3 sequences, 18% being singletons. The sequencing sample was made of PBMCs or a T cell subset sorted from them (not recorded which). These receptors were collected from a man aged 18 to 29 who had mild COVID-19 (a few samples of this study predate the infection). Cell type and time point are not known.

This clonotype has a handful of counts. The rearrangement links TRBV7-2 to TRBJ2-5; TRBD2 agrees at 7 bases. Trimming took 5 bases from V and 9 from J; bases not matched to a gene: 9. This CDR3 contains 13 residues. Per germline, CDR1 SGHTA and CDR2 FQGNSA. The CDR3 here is CASSPAGDGAQYF. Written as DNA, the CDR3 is TGTGCCAGCAGCCCCGCGGGGGATGGGGCCCAGTACTTC.

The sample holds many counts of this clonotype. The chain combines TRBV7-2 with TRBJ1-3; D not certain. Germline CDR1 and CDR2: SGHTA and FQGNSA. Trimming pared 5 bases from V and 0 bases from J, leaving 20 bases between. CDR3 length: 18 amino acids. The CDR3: CASSRALASPSSGNTIYF. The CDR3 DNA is TGTGCCAGCAGCCGGGCCCTAGCGTCGCCGTCCTCTGGAAACACCATATATTTT.

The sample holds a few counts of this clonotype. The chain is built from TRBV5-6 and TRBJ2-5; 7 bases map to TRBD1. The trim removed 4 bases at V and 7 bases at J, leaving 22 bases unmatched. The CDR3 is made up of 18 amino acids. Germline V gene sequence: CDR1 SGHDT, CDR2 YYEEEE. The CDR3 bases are TGTGCCAGCAGCCCGACAATGAGGACAGGCCAGCTTTTAGGGACCCAGTACTTC. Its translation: CASSPTMRTGQLLGTQYF.

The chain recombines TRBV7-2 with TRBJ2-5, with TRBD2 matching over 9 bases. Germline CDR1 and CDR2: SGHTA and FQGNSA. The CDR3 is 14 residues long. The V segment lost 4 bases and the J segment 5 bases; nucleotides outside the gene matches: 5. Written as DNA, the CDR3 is TGTGCCAGCAGCTCGGCGGGGGGGAGGGAGACCCAGTACTTC. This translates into CASSSAGGRETQYF. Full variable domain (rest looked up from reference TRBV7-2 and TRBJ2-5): GAGVSQSPSNKVTEKGKDVELRCDPISGHTALYWYRQSLGQGLEFLIYFQGNSAPDKSGLPSDRFSAERTGGSVSTLTIQRTQQEDSAVYLCASSSAGGRETQYFGPGTRLLVL.

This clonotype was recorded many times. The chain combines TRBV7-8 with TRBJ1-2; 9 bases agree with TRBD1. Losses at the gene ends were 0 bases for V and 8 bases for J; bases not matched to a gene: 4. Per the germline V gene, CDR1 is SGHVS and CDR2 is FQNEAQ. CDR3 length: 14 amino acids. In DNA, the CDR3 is TGTGCCAGCAGCTTAGCCGGACAGGGGACAGGCTACACCTTC. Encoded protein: CASSLAGQGTGYTF.

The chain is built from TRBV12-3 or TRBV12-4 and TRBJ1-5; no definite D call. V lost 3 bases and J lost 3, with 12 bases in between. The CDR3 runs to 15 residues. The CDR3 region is CASSFAGRINQPQHF. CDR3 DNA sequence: TGTGCCAGCAGTTTCGCCGGACGGATCAATCAGCCCCAGCATTTT.

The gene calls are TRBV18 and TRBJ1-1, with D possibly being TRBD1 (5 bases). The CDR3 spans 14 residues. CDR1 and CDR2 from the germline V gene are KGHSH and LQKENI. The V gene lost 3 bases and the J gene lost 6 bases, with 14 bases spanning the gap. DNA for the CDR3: TGTGCCAGCTCACCGACGGGGCCGAGGTCTGAAGCTTTCTTT. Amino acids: CASSPTGPRSEAFF.

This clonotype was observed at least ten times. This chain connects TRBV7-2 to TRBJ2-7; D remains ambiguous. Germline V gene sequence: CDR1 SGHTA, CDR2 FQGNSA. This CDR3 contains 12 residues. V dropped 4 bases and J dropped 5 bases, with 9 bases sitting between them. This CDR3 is CASSSGFDEQYF. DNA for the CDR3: TGTGCCAGCAGCTCCGGGTTTGACGAGCAGTACTTC. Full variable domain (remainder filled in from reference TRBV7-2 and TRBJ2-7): GAGVSQSPSNKVTEKGKDVELRCDPISGHTALYWYRQSLGQGLEFLIYFQGNSAPDKSGLPSDRFSAERTGGSVSTLTIQRTQQEDSAVYLCASSSGFDEQYFGPGTRLTVT.

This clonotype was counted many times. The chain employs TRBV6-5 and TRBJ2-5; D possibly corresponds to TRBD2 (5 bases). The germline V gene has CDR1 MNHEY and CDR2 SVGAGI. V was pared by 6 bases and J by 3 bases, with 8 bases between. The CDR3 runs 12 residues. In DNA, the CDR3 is TGTGCCAGCAGGGTGGGAGAAGAGACCCAGTACTTC. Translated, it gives CASRVGEETQYF.

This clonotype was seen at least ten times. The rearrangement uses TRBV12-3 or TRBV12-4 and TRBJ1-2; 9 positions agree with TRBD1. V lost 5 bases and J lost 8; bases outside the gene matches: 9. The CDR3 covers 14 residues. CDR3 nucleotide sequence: TGTGCCAGCAGTGTGGGACAGGGAATCGAGGGCTACACCTTC. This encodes CASSVGQGIEGYTF.

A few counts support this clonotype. This CDR3 is CASGPSRETQYF. The CDR3 coding sequence is TGTGCTAGTGGTCCCTCCCGGGAGACCCAGTACTTC. The chain is built from TRBV12-5 and TRBJ2-5, with D unresolved. Deletions cut 5 bases from V and 5 bases from J, with 9 bases between. The CDR3 is 12 amino acids. From germline, CDR1 is LGHNT and CDR2 FRNRAP.

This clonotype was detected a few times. The CDR3 here is CATSEPLQETQYF. The DNA of the CDR3 is TGTGCCACCAGTGAGCCCCTTCAAGAGACCCAGTACTTC. The chain joins TRBV24-1 to TRBJ2-5, with D unclear. The CDR3 extends over 13 amino acids. The V end lost 4 bases, the J end lost 2 bases, and 7 bases lay between the germline ends. Looked up from germline, CDR1 is KGHDR and CDR2 is SFDVKD.

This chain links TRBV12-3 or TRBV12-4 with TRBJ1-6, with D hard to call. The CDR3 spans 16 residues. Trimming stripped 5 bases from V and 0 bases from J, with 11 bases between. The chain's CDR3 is CASSPGPSSYNSPLHF. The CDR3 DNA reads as TGTGCCAGCAGTCCCGGTCCCAGCTCCTATAATTCACCCCTCCACTTT.

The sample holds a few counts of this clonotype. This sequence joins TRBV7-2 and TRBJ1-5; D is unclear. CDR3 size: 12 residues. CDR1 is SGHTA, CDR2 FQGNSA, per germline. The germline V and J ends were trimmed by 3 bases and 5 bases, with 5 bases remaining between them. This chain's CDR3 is CASSFNHQPQHF. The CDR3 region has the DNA TGTGCCAGCAGCTTTAACCATCAGCCCCAGCATTTT.

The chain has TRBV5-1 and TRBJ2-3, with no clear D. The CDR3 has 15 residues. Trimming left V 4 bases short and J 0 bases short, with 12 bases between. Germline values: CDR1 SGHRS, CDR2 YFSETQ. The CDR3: CASSGELGSTDTQYF. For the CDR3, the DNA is TGCGCCAGCAGCGGCGAGCTGGGGAGCACAGATACGCAGTATTTT.

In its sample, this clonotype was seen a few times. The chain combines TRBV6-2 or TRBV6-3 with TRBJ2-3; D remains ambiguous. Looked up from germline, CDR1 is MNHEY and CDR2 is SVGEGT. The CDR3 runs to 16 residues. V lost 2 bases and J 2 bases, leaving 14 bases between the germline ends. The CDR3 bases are TGTGCCAGCAGTTACGTGGGAAGTGATCTCACAGATACGCAGTATTTT. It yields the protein CASSYVGSDLTDTQYF.

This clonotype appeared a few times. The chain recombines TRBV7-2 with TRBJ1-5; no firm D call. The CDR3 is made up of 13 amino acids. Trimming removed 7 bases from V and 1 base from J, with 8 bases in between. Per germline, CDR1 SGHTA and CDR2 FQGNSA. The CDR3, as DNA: TGTGCCAGCACCCCGGACAGCAATCAGCCCCAGCATTTT. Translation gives CASTPDSNQPQHF.

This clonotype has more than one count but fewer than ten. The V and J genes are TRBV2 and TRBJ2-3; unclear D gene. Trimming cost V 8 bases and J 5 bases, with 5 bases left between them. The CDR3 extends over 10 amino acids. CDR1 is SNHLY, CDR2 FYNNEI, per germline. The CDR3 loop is CASGIDTQYF. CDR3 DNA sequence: TGTGCCAGCGGTATAGATACGCAGTATTTT.

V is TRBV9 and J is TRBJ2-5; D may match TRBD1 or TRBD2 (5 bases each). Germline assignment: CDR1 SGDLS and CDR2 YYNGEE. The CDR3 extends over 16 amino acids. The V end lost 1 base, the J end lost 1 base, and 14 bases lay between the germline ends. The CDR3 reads CASSVSRVGGQETQYF. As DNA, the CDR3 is TGTGCCAGCAGCGTATCCAGGGTTGGGGGCCAAGAGACCCAGTACTTC.

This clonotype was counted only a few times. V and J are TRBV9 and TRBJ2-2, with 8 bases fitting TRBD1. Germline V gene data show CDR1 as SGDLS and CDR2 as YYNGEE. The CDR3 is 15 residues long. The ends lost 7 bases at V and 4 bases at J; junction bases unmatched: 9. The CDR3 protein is CASGGQGAGTGELFF. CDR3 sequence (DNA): TGTGCCAGCGGAGGTCAGGGGGCAGGCACCGGGGAGCTGTTTTTT.

The chain's CDR3 is CASSYWDAVSYNEQFF. For the CDR3, the DNA is TGCGCCAGCAGCTACTGGGACGCCGTCTCCTACAATGAGCAGTTCTTC. V and J are TRBV4-1 and TRBJ2-1; perhaps D is TRBD1 or TRBD2 (5 bases each). This CDR3 has 16 residues. From germline, CDR1 is MGHRA and CDR2 YSYEKL. V lost 5 bases and J lost 0, with 14 bases in between.

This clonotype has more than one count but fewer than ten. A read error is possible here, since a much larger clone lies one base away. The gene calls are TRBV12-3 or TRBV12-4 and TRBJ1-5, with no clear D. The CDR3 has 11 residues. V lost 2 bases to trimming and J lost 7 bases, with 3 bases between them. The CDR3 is CASSLRQPQHF. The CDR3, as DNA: TGTGCCAGCAGTTTACGGCAGCCCCAGCATTTT.

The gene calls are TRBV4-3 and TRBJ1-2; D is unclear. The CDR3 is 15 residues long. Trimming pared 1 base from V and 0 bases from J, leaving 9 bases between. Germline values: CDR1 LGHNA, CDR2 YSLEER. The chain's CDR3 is CASSQGHNANYGYTF. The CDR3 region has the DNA TGCGCCAGCAGCCAAGGACACAACGCTAACTATGGCTACACCTTC.

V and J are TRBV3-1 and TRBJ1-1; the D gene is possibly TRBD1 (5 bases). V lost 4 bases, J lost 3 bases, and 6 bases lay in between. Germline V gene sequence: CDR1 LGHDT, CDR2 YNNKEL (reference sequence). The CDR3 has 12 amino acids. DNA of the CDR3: TGTGCCAGCAGCCGGGACCACACTGAAGCTTTCTTT. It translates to CASSRDHTEAFF.

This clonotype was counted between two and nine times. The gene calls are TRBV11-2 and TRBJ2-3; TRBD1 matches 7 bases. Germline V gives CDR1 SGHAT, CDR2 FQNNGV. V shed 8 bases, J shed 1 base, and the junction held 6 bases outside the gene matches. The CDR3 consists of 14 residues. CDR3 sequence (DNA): TGTGCCAGCCGACAGGGTGGCGGCACAGATACGCAGTATTTT. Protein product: CASRQGGGTDTQYF.